This entry lists 26 T cell receptor beta chains sequenced from one sample in a study of early T cells in non-severe SARS-CoV-2 infection. TCRdb itself ran the 5' RACE reads through MiXCR, one entry per CDR3 protein. This table holds roughly 70,000 distinct CDR3 sequences, about 17% found once. This specimen consisted of whole blood, obtained at baseline. The receptors come from an adult who was a healthcare worker with PCR-confirmed SARS-CoV-2 infection or an uninfected control (not recorded which).

The rearrangement uses TRBV6-5 and TRBJ2-1; 9 bases match TRBD1. V shed 2 bases, J shed 1 base, and the junction held 3 bases outside the gene matches. CDR1 is MNHEY, CDR2 SVGAGI, per germline. The length of the CDR3 is 16 residues. Written as DNA, the CDR3 is TGTGCCAGCAGTTACGGGACAGGGAGGTCCTACAATGAGCAGTTCTTC. Encoded protein: CASSYGTGRSYNEQFF.

This clonotype was detected only a few times. This chain uses TRBV4-2 with TRBJ2-1; D not resolved. The V end lost 4 bases, the J end lost 0 bases, and 7 bases lay between the germline ends. The length of the CDR3 is 14 residues. Germline V lookup: CDR1 LGHNA, CDR2 YNFKEQ. CDR3 DNA: TGTGCCAGCAGCCTGGCTAGCTCCTACAATGAGCAGTTCTTC. Protein: CASSLASSYNEQFF.

This clonotype has a count of ten or more. The V gene is TRBV6-1, the J gene TRBJ1-2, with a tentative D call TRBD1 (5 bases). CDR3 length: 13 amino acids. Trimming took off 7 bases at V and 3 bases at J, with 12 bases between the two ends. CDR1 is MNHNS, CDR2 SASEGT, per germline. CDR3 bases: TGTGCCAGCACGGTCCGGGGGGACTATGGCTACACCTTC. Protein product: CASTVRGDYGYTF.

There are many counts of this clonotype. The chain recombines TRBV12-3 or TRBV12-4 with TRBJ1-1, with TRBD1 matching 8 bases. V lost 6 bases and J lost 1; bases outside the gene matches: 7. CDR3 length: 15 residues. Here the CDR3 DNA reads TGTGCCAGCAGCCTGACAGGGGCCGCGAACACTGAAGCTTTCTTT. Translating gives CASSLTGAANTEAFF.

This clonotype was observed a few times. V usage is TRBV30 and J usage is TRBJ1-1, with TRBD1 as a possible D gene (5 bases). The CDR3 sequence is 14 residues long. Germline V gives CDR1 GTSNPN, CDR2 SVGIG (reference sequence). Trimming took 4 bases from V and 1 from J, leaving 13 bases between them. The CDR3 nucleotides are TGTGCCTGGACTGTAGGGACGGGGAACACTGAAGCTTTCTTT. It codes for CAWTVGTGNTEAFF.

This clonotype appeared a few times. The chain employs TRBV14 and TRBJ2-1, with 7 nucleotides matching TRBD2. The germline CDR1 and CDR2 sequences are SGHDN and FVKESK. After removal of 0 bases from V and 3 bases from J, the junction contained 14 bases not matched to a gene. CDR3 length: 19 residues. CDR3 sequence reads: CASSQDSGGRFYFYNEQFF. The CDR3 bases are TGTGCCAGCAGCCAAGATTCCGGCGGGAGATTTTATTTCTACAATGAGCAGTTCTTC.

The chain recombines TRBV7-9 with TRBJ1-3, with a possible D match to TRBD1 (5 bases). Germline V gene lookup returns CDR1 SEHNR and CDR2 FQNEAQ (reference sequence). The CDR3 totals 14 residues. V lost 5 bases, J lost 2 bases, and 10 bases lay in between. CDR3 bases: TGTGCCAGCAGCCAGGCAGGGACTGGAAACACCATATATTTT. This translates into CASSQAGTGNTIYF. Supplemented by reference TRBV7-9 and TRBJ1-3, the full variable domain reads DTGVSQNPRHKITKRGQNVTFRCDPISEHNRLYWYRQTLGQGPEFLTYFQNEAQLEKSRLLSDRFSAERPKGSFSTLEIQRTEQGDSAMYLCASSQAGTGNTIYFGEGSWLTVV.

There are a few counts of this clonotype. This sequence joins TRBV2 and TRBJ1-6, with a weak D call TRBD1 (5 bases). The germline V gene encodes CDR1 SNHLY and CDR2 FYNNEI. The V and J ends lost 1 base and 12 bases respectively, with 10 bases between them. This CDR3 has 13 amino acids. The CDR3 nucleotides are TGTGCCAGCAGTGAAGTTGGGACGGAACCCCTCCACTTT. This sequence encodes CASSEVGTEPLHF.

The chain links TRBV5-4 to TRBJ2-5; TRBD2 matches 8 bases. The trim removed 4 bases at V and 2 bases at J, leaving 4 bases unmatched. CDR1 and CDR2 from the germline V gene are SGHNT and YYREEE (reference sequence). The CDR3 contains 14 residues. The CDR3 here is CASSMGLVQETQYF. DNA of the CDR3: TGTGCCAGCAGCATGGGACTAGTGCAAGAGACCCAGTACTTC.

This chain joins TRBV25-1 and TRBJ2-7; a weak D match, TRBD1 (6 bases). The CDR3 is 13 amino acids. Germline V lookup: CDR1 MGHDK, CDR2 SYGVNS. V dropped 0 bases and J dropped 7 bases, with 10 bases sitting between them. The CDR3 DNA reads as TGTGCCAGCAGTGAATACAGGGGAGAGGAGCAGTACTTC. It encodes CASSEYRGEEQYF.

This chain uses TRBV20-1 with TRBJ2-1; 8 positions agree with TRBD1. Trimming took 4 bases from V and 5 from J; bases not matched to a gene: 10. Germline V gene data show CDR1 as DFQATT and CDR2 as SNEGSKA (reference sequence). The CDR3 runs 15 residues. The CDR3 reads CSAITDRVWNNEQFF. CDR3 bases: TGCAGTGCTATTACGGACAGGGTATGGAACAATGAGCAGTTCTTC.

There are a few counts of this clonotype. This chain links TRBV6-2 or TRBV6-3 with TRBJ1-1; TRBD1 agrees at 7 bases. Germline V lookup: CDR1 MNHEY, CDR2 SVGEGT. The CDR3 is made up of 16 amino acids. V lost 0 bases to trimming and J lost 2 bases; unmatched junction nucleotides: 6. The CDR3 nucleotides are TGTGCCAGCAGTTACTCCCCGACAGGGAGCAACACTGAAGCTTTCTTT. The encoded protein is CASSYSPTGSNTEAFF.

This clonotype was detected a few times. V and J are TRBV6-1 and TRBJ1-6; D uncertain. Trimming pared 5 bases from V and 7 bases from J, leaving 12 bases between. Germline-derived CDR1 and CDR2 are MNHNS and SASEGT. The CDR3 has 14 residues. The CDR3 nucleotides are TGTGCCAGCAGTCCCGGCAGGTCGAATTCACCCCTCCACTTT. Amino acid sequence: CASSPGRSNSPLHF.

On this clonotype: It may be a read error: a sequence one base away is much more abundant. The chain recombines TRBV6-2 or TRBV6-3 with TRBJ2-1, with 8 bases identical to TRBD1. Germline lookup yields CDR1 MNHEY and CDR2 SVGEGT. The CDR3 consists of 15 residues. The CDR3 DNA sequence: TGTGCCAGCACCATCCAGGGGGCTTTGGGAAATGAGCTGTTCTTC. This translates into CASTIQGALGNELFF.

This clonotype appeared a few times. J is TRBJ2-3 and V is TRBV5-1; D not certain. The CDR3 contains 11 residues. Trimming left V 6 bases short and J 3 bases short, with 5 bases between. The V gene's germline CDR1 is SGHRS and CDR2 YFSETQ. CDR3 sequence reads: CASKETDTQYF. CDR3 coding DNA: TGCGCCAGCAAGGAAACAGATACGCAGTATTTT.

Many counts were recorded for this clonotype. The chain carries TRBV29-1 and TRBJ1-4; possible D gene TRBD1, 5 bases. Germline CDR1 and CDR2: SQVTM and ANQGSEA. V dropped 0 bases and J dropped 5 bases, with 10 bases sitting between them. CDR3 size: 14 residues. The CDR3 DNA is TGCAGCGTTGAAGACGAGGGGAGCAATGAAAAACTGTTTTTT. Amino acid sequence: CSVEDEGSNEKLFF. The whole variable domain, remainder taken from reference TRBV29-1 and TRBJ1-4, is SAVISQKPSRDICQRGTSLTIQCQVDSQVTMMFWYRQQPGQSLTLIATANQGSEATYESGFVIDKFPISRPNLTFSTLTVSNMSPEDSSIYLCSVEDEGSNEKLFFGSGTQLSVL.

The chain carries TRBV2 and TRBJ1-5; perhaps TRBD1 as D (5 bases). The CDR3 has 15 residues. The V gene lost 5 bases and the J gene lost 2 bases, with 13 bases spanning the gap. Germline CDR1 is SNHLY and CDR2 is FYNNEI. CDR3 sequence (DNA): TGTGCCAGCAGTCCCGACAGTAAGGGCAATCAGCCCCAGCATTTT. It yields the protein CASSPDSKGNQPQHF.

This clonotype was observed a few times. The chain is built from TRBV18 and TRBJ2-7; 8 positions match TRBD1. This CDR3 region has 15 residues. Germline loops: CDR1 KGHSH, CDR2 LQKENI. After removal of 2 bases from V and 1 base from J, the junction contained 4 bases not matched to a gene. This chain's CDR3 is CASSPTTGVSYEQYF. DNA for the CDR3: TGTGCCAGCTCACCAACGACAGGGGTTTCCTACGAGCAGTACTTC.

The genes are TRBV7-2 and TRBJ2-3, with D perhaps assigned TRBD1 or TRBD2 (5 bases each). This CDR3 is built from 15 residues. The germline V and J ends were trimmed by 0 bases and 0 bases, with 7 bases remaining between them. The germline V gene has CDR1 SGHTA and CDR2 FQGNSA. The CDR3 loop is CASSLAGDSTDTQYF. CDR3 nucleotide sequence: TGTGCCAGCAGCTTAGCGGGGGATAGCACAGATACGCAGTATTTT.

This clonotype was picked up a small number of times. The chain couples TRBV20-1 to TRBJ2-1, with 12 bases fitting TRBD2. The junction had 13 bases not matched to a gene; V was cut back by 6 bases and J by 10 bases. CDR3 size: 15 residues. Germline V gives CDR1 DFQATT, CDR2 SNEGSKA (reference sequence). The CDR3 region has the DNA TGCAGTGCGAAACCCCGGACTAGCGGGACCCTGGAGCAGTTCTTC. This gives the protein CSAKPRTSGTLEQFF.

The chain is built from TRBV28 and TRBJ1-6; D perhaps matches TRBD1 (5 bases). The CDR3 runs 13 residues. CDR1 is MDHEN, CDR2 SYDVKM, per germline. The V and J ends lost 7 bases and 10 bases respectively, with 14 bases between them. This chain's CDR3 is CASTILGLSPLHF. CDR3 nucleotides: TGTGCCAGCACCATACTGGGGCTATCACCCCTCCACTTT.

The chain carries TRBV10-3 and TRBJ2-5; D may correspond to TRBD1 or TRBD2 (6 bases each). The CDR3 length is 14 residues. Germline CDR1 and CDR2: ENHRY and SYGVKD. V shed 2 bases and J shed 4 bases, with 11 bases lying between them. CDR3 amino acids: CAISEIGGGETQYF. Written as DNA, the CDR3 is TGTGCCATCAGTGAGATCGGGGGCGGAGAGACCCAGTACTTC.

The chain couples TRBV11-2 to TRBJ2-1, with TRBD1 as a possible D gene (6 bases). CDR3 length: 15 amino acids. Germline CDR1 and CDR2: SGHAT and FQNNGV. Trimming pared 2 bases from V and 6 bases from J, leaving 14 bases between. CDR3 nucleotides: TGTGCCAGCAGCTTAAACAGGGCGGATAGCAATGAGCAGTTCTTC. Its translation: CASSLNRADSNEQFF.

The V and J genes are TRBV5-1 and TRBJ2-1; TRBD2 matches at 10 bases. CDR1 is SGHRS and CDR2 is YFSETQ in the germline V gene. This CDR3 has 15 residues. V lost 0 bases and J lost 8; bases outside the gene matches: 5. The CDR3 DNA sequence: TGCGCCAGCAGCTTGGTAGCGGGAGGCTCCCATGAGCAGTTCTTC. It yields the protein CASSLVAGGSHEQFF.

The rearrangement links TRBV7-9 to TRBJ2-3, with a weak D call TRBD1 (6 bases). With 5 bases removed from V and 3 bases from J, the gap between germline ends came to 15 bases. CDR1 and CDR2 (germline): SEHNR, FQNEAQ (reference sequence). The CDR3 is 15 amino acids. Here the CDR3 DNA reads TGTGCCAGCAGCCGAGACAACAGGGTTACAGATACGCAGTATTTT. It encodes CASSRDNRVTDTQYF.

This clonotype showed up just a few times. V and J are TRBV19 and TRBJ2-1, with TRBD2 matching over 10 bases. Germline lookup yields CDR1 LNHDA and CDR2 SQIVND (reference sequence). With 2 bases clipped from V and 9 bases from J, the junction kept 10 bases outside the gene matches. The CDR3 has 16 amino acids. The CDR3 sequence: CASSITPQRGGGEQFF. The CDR3 DNA follows: TGTGCCAGTAGTATAACCCCCCAGCGGGGGGGTGGTGAGCAGTTCTTC.